Given below is one T cell receptor beta chain in context. What it binds is unknown. This sample is drawn from a study of cytomegalovirus exposure and HLA in healthy donors. Study overall: The Caucasian-associated ancestry cluster contained 65% to 85% of the approximately 430 genotyped donors. Study-level findings and limits: As a later analysis showed, a missense DCLRE1C variant was linked to trimming of TCR beta V- and J-genes.

The primer mix had 60 Vbeta and 13 Jbeta primers. Clones were sequenced by immunoSEQ multiplex PCR, and TCRdb holds only the in-frame ones, with some missing. The table records some 110,000 clones, around 70% of them present only once. The V gene's germline CDR1 is MRHNA and CDR2 SNTAGT. Unmatched junction bases numbered 2, after V lost 4 bases and J lost 4 bases. The CDR3 is made up of 14 amino acids. The sample comprised PBMCs. The chain recombines TRBV6-4 with TRBJ2-3; 10 bases are shared with TRBD2. The clonotype comes from a man aged 25-45 years in good health and CMV-seropositive. The CDR3 region has the DNA TGTGCCAGCAGTGCGAGCGGGGGGGCAGATACGCAGTATTTT. Translated, it gives CASSASGGADTQYF.